The clone carrying this T cell receptor (beta chain) was recorded a few times. Its matching antigen is unknown. Specified treatment: oral pan-JAK inhibitor, 5-10 mg twice daily. Extracted from the samples, RNA was reverse transcribed into cDNA to serve as the sequencing template. Here immunoSEQ multiplex PCR was the method, and the copy in TCRdb shows in-frame clones only, minus some. The sample lists around 270,000 clones, more than 45% occurring once. This sample is part of a study of CD8+ T cells in alopecia areata. Study-level results: A single nonresponder leaves the baseline CD8+ expansion link to response uncertain.

The germline V gene encodes CDR1 SNHLY and CDR2 FYNNEI. The CDR3 sequence is 14 residues long. Deletions cut 4 bases from V and 7 bases from J, with 16 bases between. The starting material was CD4+ T cells sorted from blood, obtained at week 24, from a patient treated with tofacitinib. The sequence was collected from a human donor with alopecia areata. This chain links TRBV2 with TRBJ1-2; D is perhaps TRBD1 (5 bases). CDR3 in DNA: TGTGCCAGCAGTGTTAGGCCGGGGGACTCTGGCTACACCTTC. Amino acids: CASSVRPGDSGYTF.